These T cell receptor beta chains were read from a single sample in a study of shared T cell receptors in the human thymus. Profiled with immunoSEQ multiplex PCR; TCRdb holds only in-frame clones, not every one. This repertoire shows hundreds of thousands of clones, just under 95% found once; its top ten account for 0.015% to 0.025%. Material for sequencing was thymocytes. Receptors originate from a human donor. Each CDR3 is given with its conserved first and last residue. The D gene is left open where the match is weak. Only some rows state a clone size, as once, few, many or a class for expanded clones.

J | size | V | D | CDR3
TRBJ2-2 | few | TRBV18 | NA | CASSPGENTGELFF
TRBJ2-1 | once | TRBV5-8 | NA | CASSPGEVLSDSYNEQFF
TRBJ2-3 | NA | TRBV14 | TRBD1 | CASSQGPDRGTDTQYF
TRBJ1-4 | NA | TRBV6-5 | NA | CASSYTWGEEKLFF
TRBJ2-7 | once | TRBV29-1 | NA | CSVEGVAASYEQYF
TRBJ2-5 | NA | TRBV11-2 | NA | CASSATKNLVQETQYF
TRBJ2-1 | NA | TRBV5-1 | NA | CASRPPRNGYNEQFF
TRBJ2-1 | NA | TRBV7-6 | NA | CASSLEHAGYNEQFF
TRBJ1-1 | few | TRBV7-2 | NA | CASSPYTEAFF
TRBJ2-5 | NA | TRBV4-3 | TRBD2 | CASSQQGLALRETRYF
TRBJ2-1 | NA | TRBV18 | NA | CASSPPSGRYNEQFF
TRBJ2-3 | NA | TRBV28 | NA | CASSLRGAGTYTQYF
TRBJ2-7 | once | TRBV28 | NA | CASSLYRGRPSYEQYF
TRBJ2-3 | NA | TRBV6-1 | TRBD2 | CASSEDILAGGRGTDTQYF
TRBJ2-1 | NA | TRBV4-3 | NA | CASSQEILVYEQFF
TRBJ1-3 | NA | TRBV14 | NA | CASSPNRAGPGNTIYF
TRBJ2-1 | NA | TRBV5-6 | TRBD2 | CASSLGVAGGFSYNEQFF
TRBJ2-3 | NA | TRBV6-5 | NA | CASSYGTDTDTQYF
TRBJ2-2 | NA | TRBV14 | NA | CASSQAHVPGHGASFKGGELFF
TRBJ2-2 | NA | TRBV12-2 | NA | CASRSPSGRGVGELFF
TRBJ2-7 | NA | TRBV4-3 | TRBD2 | CASSQVTGTSGSGNEQYF
TRBJ2-7 | NA | TRBV30 | TRBD1 | CTLGGTGIYEQYF
TRBJ1-4 | NA | TRBV5-8 | NA | CASSLGATNEKLFF
TRBJ1-1 | NA | TRBV11-2 | TRBD1 | CASSLGQGGWNTEAFF
TRBJ2-1 | NA | TRBV27 | NA | CASSFRYNEQFF
TRBJ2-1 | NA | TRBV20-1 | NA | CSGRGGSAQFF
TRBJ1-3 | once | TRBV14 | NA | CASSQQVLSSGNTIYF
TRBJ1-4 | once | TRBV1 | NA | CTSSPTGQVTNEKLFF
TRBJ2-1 | NA | TRBV9 | TRBD1 | CASSLRQGVNEQFF
TRBJ1-5 | once | TRBV6-6 | NA | CASGRGANQPQHF
TRBJ2-3 | NA | TRBV12-2 | NA | CASRLAGDTNSPPTDTQYF
TRBJ1-2 | NA | TRBV21-1 | NA | CASSKQGVANYGYTF
TRBJ1-5 | once | TRBV5-8 | NA | CASSLSGDDNQPQHF
TRBJ2-2 | NA | TRBV5-4 | TRBD1 | CASSLPGQGRAGELFF
TRBJ1-1 | NA | TRBV19 | NA | CASSLSGPGENTEAFF
TRBJ2-1 | NA | TRBV28 | TRBD2 | CASSDRLGGNEQFF
TRBJ2-1 | NA | TRBV28 | TRBD2 | CASSGIAGGPLEQFF
TRBJ2-3 | NA | TRBV27 | TRBD2 | CASSLAGGATDTQYF
TRBJ2-2 | NA | TRBV5-6 | NA | CASSLRKPGELFF
TRBJ2-4 | NA | TRBV5-4 | TRBD2 | CASSHWGGEEYIQYF
TRBJ2-7 | NA | TRBV5-8 | TRBD2 | CASSSERTSGSVYEQYF
TRBJ1-2 | NA | TRBV19 | NA | CASSKDRGYGYTF
TRBJ2-2 | NA | TRBV27 | TRBD2 | CASSLFGEGETGELFF
TRBJ2-6 | NA | TRBV28 | NA | CASSLEGLLGRSSGANVLTF